The T cell receptor (beta chain) under discussion was sequenced for a study of beta chain features in type 1 diabetes. Overall study findings and caveats: For type 1 diabetes patients, VDJ junctions showed fewer insertions and more deletions. cDNA sequencing could over-represent cells with high TCR expression.

Expressed TCRB transcripts were sequenced because the entire RNA isolate underwent reverse transcription. The assay was immunoSEQ multiplex PCR, and TCRdb's table has in-frame clones only and misses some. The table has 330,000 or so clones, about 14% seen once. A word on this clone: Its target is not known.

Trimming took off 9 bases at V and 7 bases at J, with 13 bases between the two ends. The CDR3 contains 12 residues. Germline lookup yields CDR1 SNHLY and CDR2 FYNNEI. Source material: central memory CD4+ T cells from blood. The V call is TRBV2, the J call TRBJ2-1; D unresolved. The source is a man aged 30 to 45 in good health. CDR3 sequence (DNA): TGTGCCAGAAATCGAAACGGGAATGAGCAGTTCTTC. It is translated as CARNRNGNEQFF.